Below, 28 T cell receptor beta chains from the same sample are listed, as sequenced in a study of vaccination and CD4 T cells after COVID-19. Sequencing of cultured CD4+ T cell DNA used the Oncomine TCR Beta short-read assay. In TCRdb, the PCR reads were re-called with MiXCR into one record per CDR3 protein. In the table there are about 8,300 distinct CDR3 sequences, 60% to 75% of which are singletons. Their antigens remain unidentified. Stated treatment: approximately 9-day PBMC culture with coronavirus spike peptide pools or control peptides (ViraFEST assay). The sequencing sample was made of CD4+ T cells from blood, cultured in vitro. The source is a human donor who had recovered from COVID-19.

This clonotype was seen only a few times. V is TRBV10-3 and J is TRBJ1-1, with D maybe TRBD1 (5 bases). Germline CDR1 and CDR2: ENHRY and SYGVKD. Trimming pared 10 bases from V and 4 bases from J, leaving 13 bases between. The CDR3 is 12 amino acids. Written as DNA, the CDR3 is TGTGCCACGGTGTCAGGGAGCACTGAAGCTTTCTTT. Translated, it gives CATVSGSTEAFF.

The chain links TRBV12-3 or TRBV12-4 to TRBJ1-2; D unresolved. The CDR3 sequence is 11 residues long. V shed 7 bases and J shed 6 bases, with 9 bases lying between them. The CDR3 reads CASTTRHGYTF. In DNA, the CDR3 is TGTGCCAGCACAACCCGGCATGGCTACACCTTC.

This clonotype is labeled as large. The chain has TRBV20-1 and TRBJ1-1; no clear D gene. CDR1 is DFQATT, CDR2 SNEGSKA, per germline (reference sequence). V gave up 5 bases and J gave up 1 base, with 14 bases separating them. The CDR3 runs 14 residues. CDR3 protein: CSALRLQTNTEAFF. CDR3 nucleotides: TGCAGTGCTTTAAGGCTCCAAACGAACACTGAAGCTTTCTTT.

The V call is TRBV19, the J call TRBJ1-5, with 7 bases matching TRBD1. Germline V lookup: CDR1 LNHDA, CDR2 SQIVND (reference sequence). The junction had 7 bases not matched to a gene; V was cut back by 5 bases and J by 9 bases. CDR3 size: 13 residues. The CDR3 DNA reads TGTGCCAGTAGTGGACAGGATCGACGGCCCCAGCATTTT. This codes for CASSGQDRRPQHF. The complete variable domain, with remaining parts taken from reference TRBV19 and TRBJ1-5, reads DGGITQSPKYLFRKEGQNVTLSCEQNLNHDAMYWYRQDPGQGLRLIYYSQIVNDFQKGDIAEGYSVSREKKESFPLTVTSAQKNPTAFYLCASSGQDRRPQHFGDGTRLSIL.

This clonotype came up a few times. CDR3 protein: CASRRVLVSYEQYF. In nucleotides, the CDR3 is TGTGCCAGCAGGAGGGTCCTGGTTTCCTACGAGCAGTACTTC. The chain combines TRBV6-1 with TRBJ2-7; maybe TRBD2 (5 bases). Germline CDR1 is MNHNS and CDR2 is SASEGT. V was cut by 6 bases and J by 1 base, with 13 bases left in between. This CDR3 is 14 amino acids long.

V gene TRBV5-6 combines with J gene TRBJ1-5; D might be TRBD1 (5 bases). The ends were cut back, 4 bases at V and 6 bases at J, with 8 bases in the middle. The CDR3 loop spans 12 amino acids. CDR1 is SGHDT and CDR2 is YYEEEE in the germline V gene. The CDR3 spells CASSRGSQPQHF. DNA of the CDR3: TGTGCCAGCAGCCGGGGGTCTCAGCCCCAGCATTTT.

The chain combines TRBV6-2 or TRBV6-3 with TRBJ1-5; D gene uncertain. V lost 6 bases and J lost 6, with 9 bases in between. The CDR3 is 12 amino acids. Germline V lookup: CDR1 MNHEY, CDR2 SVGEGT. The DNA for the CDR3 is TGTGCCAGCAGAAAGGCGGCTCAGCCCCAGCATTTT. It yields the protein CASRKAAQPQHF.

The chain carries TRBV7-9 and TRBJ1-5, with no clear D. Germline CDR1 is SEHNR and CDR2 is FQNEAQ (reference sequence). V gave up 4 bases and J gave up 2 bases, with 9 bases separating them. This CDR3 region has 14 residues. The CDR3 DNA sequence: TGTGCCAGCAGCTCATGGGAGGGCAATCAGCCCCAGCATTTT. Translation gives CASSSWEGNQPQHF.

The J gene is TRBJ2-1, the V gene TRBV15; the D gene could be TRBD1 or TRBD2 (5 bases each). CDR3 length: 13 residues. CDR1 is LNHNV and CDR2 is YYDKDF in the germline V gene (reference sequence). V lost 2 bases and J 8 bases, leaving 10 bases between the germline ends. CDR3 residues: CATSRQGAHEQFF. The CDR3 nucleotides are TGTGCCACCAGCAGACAGGGAGCCCATGAGCAGTTCTTC.

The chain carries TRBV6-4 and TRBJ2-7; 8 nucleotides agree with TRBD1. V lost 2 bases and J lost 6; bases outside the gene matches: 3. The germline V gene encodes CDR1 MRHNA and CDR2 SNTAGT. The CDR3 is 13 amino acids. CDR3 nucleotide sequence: TGTGCCAGCAGTGACAGACAGGGGAGCGAGCAGTACTTC. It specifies CASSDRQGSEQYF.

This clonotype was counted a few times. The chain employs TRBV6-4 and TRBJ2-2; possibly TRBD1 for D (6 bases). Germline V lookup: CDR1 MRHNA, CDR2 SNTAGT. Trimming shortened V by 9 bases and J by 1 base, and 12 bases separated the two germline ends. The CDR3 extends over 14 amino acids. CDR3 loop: CASRQQGNTGELFF. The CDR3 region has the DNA TGTGCCAGTAGGCAACAGGGGAACACCGGGGAGCTGTTTTTT.

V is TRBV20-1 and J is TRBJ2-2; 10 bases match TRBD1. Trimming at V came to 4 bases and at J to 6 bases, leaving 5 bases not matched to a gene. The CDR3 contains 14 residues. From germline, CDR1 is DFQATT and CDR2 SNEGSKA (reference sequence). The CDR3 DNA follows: TGCAGTGCTACCCGGACAGGGGGAGCCGGGGAGCTGTTTTTT. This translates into CSATRTGGAGELFF.

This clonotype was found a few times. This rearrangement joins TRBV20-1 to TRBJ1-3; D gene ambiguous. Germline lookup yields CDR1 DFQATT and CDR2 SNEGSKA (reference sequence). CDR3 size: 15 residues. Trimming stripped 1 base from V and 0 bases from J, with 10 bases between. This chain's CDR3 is CSARVPQVSGNTIYF. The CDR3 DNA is TGCAGTGCTAGAGTCCCACAAGTCTCTGGAAACACCATATATTTT.

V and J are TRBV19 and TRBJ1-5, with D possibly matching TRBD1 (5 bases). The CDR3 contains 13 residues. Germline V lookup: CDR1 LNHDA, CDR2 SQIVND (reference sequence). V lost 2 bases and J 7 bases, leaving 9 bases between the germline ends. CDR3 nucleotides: TGTGCCAGTAGTATATCCAGGGAACAGCCCCAGCATTTT. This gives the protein CASSISREQPQHF.

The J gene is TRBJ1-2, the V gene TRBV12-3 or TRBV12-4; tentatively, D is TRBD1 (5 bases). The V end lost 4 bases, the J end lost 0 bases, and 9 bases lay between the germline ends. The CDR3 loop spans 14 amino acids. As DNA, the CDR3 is TGTGCCAGCAGTTGGGACGCGCCTAACTATGGCTACACCTTC. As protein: CASSWDAPNYGYTF.

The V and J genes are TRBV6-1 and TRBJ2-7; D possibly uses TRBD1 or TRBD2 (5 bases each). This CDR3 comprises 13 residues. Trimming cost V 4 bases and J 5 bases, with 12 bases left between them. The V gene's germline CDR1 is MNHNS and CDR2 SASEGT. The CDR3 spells CASSVNRGDEQYF. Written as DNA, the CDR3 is TGTGCCAGCAGTGTCAACAGAGGGGACGAGCAGTACTTC.

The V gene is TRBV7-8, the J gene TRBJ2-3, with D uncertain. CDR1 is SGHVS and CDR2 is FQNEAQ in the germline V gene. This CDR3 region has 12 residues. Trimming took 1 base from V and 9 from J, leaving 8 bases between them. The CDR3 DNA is TGTGCCAGCAGCTTAGAAGGCAGGACGCAGTATTTT. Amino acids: CASSLEGRTQYF. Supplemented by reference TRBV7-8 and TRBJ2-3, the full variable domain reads GAGVSQSPRYKVAKRGQDVALRCDPISGHVSLFWYQQALGQGPEFLTYFQNEAQLDKSGLPSDRFFAERPEGSVSTLKIQRTQQEDSAVYLCASSLEGRTQYFGPGTRLTVL.

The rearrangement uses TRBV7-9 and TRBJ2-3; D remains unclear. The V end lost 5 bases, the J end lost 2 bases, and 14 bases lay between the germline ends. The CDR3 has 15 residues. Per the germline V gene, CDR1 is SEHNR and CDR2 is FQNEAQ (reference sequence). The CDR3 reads CASSPARWNTDTQYF. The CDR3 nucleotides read TGTGCCAGCAGCCCCGCCCGCTGGAACACAGATACGCAGTATTTT.

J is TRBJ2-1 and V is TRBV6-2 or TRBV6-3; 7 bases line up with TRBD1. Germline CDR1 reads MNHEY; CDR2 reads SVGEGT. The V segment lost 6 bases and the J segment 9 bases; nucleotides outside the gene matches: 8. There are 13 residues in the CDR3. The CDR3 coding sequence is TGTGCCAGCAGAGCAGGGGGAAATGGTGAGCAGTTCTTC. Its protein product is CASRAGGNGEQFF.

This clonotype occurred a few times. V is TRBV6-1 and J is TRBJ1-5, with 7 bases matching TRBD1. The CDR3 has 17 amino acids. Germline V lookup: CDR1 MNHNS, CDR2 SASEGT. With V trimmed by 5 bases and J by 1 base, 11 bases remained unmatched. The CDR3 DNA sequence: TGTGCCAGCAGTCCACCCGACAGGGACGTCAGCAATCAGCCCCAGCATTTT. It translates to CASSPPDRDVSNQPQHF.

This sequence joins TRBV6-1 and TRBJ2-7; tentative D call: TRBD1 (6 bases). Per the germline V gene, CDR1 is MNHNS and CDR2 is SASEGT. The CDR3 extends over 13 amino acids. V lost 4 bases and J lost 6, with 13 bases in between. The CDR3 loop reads CASSATYRAEQYF. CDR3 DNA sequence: TGTGCCAGCAGTGCGACTTACAGGGCCGAGCAGTACTTC.

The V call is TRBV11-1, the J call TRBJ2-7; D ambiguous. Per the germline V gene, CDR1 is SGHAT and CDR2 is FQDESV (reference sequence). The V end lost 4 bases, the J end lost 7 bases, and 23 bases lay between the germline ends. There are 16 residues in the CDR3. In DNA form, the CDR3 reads TGTGCCAGCAGCTCTCCCCTCGCGACTCAGATACCGGAGCAGTACTTC. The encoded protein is CASSSPLATQIPEQYF.

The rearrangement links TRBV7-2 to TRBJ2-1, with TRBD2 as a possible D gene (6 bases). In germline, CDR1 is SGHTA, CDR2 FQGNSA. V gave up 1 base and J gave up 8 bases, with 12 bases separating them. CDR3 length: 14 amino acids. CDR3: CASSLVGGGYEQFF. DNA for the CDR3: TGTGCCAGCAGCTTAGTTGGAGGAGGGTATGAGCAGTTCTTC.

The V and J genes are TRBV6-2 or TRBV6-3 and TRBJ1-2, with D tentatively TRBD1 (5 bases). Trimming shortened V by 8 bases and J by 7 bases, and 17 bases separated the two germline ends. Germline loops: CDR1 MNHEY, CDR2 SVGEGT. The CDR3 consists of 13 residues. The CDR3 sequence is CASSRQPLGGYTF. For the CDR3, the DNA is TGTGCCAGCTCACGACAGCCCCTAGGTGGCTACACCTTC.

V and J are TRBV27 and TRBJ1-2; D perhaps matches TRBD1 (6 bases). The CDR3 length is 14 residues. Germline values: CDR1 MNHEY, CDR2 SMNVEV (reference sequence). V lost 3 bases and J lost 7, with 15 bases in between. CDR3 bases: TGTGCCAGCAGTTTCTCGACTCAGGGGAGTGGCTACACCTTC. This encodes CASSFSTQGSGYTF.

Here the CDR3 reads CAWRANLRGGYGYTF. Here the CDR3 DNA reads TGTGCCTGGAGAGCTAACCTCAGGGGGGGCTATGGCTACACCTTC. The V gene is TRBV30, the J gene TRBJ1-2; 7 bases match TRBD1. Germline CDR1 is GTSNPN and CDR2 is SVGIG (reference sequence). The trim removed 3 bases at V and 4 bases at J, leaving 11 bases unmatched. The CDR3 extends over 15 amino acids.

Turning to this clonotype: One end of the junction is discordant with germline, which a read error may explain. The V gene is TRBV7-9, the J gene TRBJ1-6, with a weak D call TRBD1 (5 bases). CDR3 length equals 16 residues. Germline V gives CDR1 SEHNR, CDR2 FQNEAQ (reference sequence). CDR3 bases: TGTGCCAGCAGCCCTCTTCAGGGACCCTACAATTCACCCCTCCACTTT. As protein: CASSPLQGPYNSPLHF.

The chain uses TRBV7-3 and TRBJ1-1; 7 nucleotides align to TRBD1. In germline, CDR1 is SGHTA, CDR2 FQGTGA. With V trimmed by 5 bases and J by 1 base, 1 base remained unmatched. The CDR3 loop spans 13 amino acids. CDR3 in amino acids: CASSRDRNTEAFF. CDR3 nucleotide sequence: TGTGCCAGCAGCCGGGACAGGAACACTGAAGCTTTCTTT.